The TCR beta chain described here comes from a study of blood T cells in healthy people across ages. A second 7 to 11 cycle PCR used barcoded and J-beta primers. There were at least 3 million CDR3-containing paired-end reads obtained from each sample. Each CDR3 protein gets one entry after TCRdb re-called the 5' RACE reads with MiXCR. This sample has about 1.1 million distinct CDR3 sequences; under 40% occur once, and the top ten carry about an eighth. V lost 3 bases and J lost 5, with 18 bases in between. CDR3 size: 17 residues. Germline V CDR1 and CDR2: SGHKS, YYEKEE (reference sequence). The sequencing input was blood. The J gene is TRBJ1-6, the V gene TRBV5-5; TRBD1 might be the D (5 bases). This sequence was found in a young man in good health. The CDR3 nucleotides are TGTGCCAGCAGCTCCCGGGGGAACTCCATTGATAATTCACCCCTCCACTTT. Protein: CASSSRGNSIDNSPLHF.